This TCR beta chain stems from a study of human T cells and chemical hapten exposure. Study in general: Slight volume differences across pooled libraries mainly accounted for varying per-sample TCR yields.

TCRdb passed the RACE reads through MiXCR, listing each CDR3 protein once. This sample has some 36,000 distinct CDR3 sequences; 9.5% occur once, and the top ten carry roughly 25%. Many counts were recorded for this clonotype. Antigen: not known. Time point reported: patch test 3, about 24 weeks after DPC sensitization. The treatment was: therapeutic diphenylcyclopropenone sensitization with weekly scalp DPC. Total RNA was extracted from unfractionated whole blood. Alopecia patients deemed DPC-suitable, aged 18 to 70, excluding pregnancy. Germline V gene data show CDR1 as SGHTA and CDR2 as FQGTGA. This CDR3 spans 16 amino acids. The V segment lost 2 bases and the J segment 4 bases; nucleotides outside the gene matches: 6. Regarding the study as a whole: Expanded TCR counts at PT1 were positively correlated with the patch test score. Among expanded TCRs, significantly more large CDR3 similarity clusters formed than among controls.

The chain carries TRBV7-3 and TRBJ2-1; TRBD1 agrees at 9 bases. The sequencing here drew on whole blood, taken in connection with sensitization to the hapten diphenylcyclopropenone (DPC). The clonotype originates from a man in his fifties with alopecia areata. Some clones in this sample may be carry-over from other donors' samples. CDR3 in DNA: TGTGCCAGCAGCTTAGGCAAGGGACAGGGATACAATGAGCAGTTCTTC. It specifies CASSLGKGQGYNEQFF.